The present entry profiles one T cell receptor beta chain with its context. What it recognizes is unknown. This specimen comes from a study of T cell responses to AZD1222 COVID-19 vaccine. Study observations and caveats: Across the whole spike, CD4 TCRs peaked at regions 160-218 and 743-854. Females outnumbered males among donors, who were mostly white British; clonal diversity was possibly underestimated. Nearly half of spike-specific TCRs reportedly target variant regions that are unmutated in the B.1.351 and B.1.1.7 variants.

CDR3 length: 14 residues. Germline V gene sequence: CDR1 SNHLY, CDR2 FYNNEI. The V end was cut by 1 base, the J end by 7 bases, with 10 bases between. Method: immunoSEQ multiplex PCR; TCRdb's copy keeps in-frame clones and lacks some. In the table there are some 130,000 clones, 88% of which are singletons. The specimen was peripheral blood, collected on day 0 of AZD1222 vaccination. This TCR was sampled from an adult in good health. V is TRBV2 and J is TRBJ1-4; possible D gene TRBD1, 6 bases. CDR3: CASSEETGSEKLFF. CDR3 coding DNA: TGTGCCAGCAGTGAAGAGACAGGATCTGAAAAACTGTTTTTT.